Below, 28 T cell receptor beta chains from the same sample are listed, as sequenced in a study of blood T cell repertoires in COVID-19. Using immunoSEQ multiplex PCR, the repertoire was profiled, and TCRdb retains in-frame clones only, with some absent. The table has roughly 33,000 clones, 80% to 90% seen once. The sample consisted of peripheral blood. The receptor set was obtained from a human donor in a cohort sampled during active COVID-19.

V is TRBV7-9 and J is TRBJ2-3; 9 positions agree with TRBD2. The CDR3 totals 16 residues. V was pared by 0 bases and J by 2 bases, with 3 bases of the junction left unmatched. Germline V CDR1 and CDR2: SEHNR, FQNEAQ (reference sequence). The CDR3 DNA follows: TGTGCCAGCAGCTTAGCCGCGGGAGGGCCCACAGATACGCAGTATTTT. It specifies CASSLAAGGPTDTQYF.

The chain has TRBV24-1 and TRBJ2-5; 8 bases fit TRBD2. With 2 bases clipped from V and 11 bases from J, the junction kept 6 bases outside the gene matches. From germline, CDR1 is KGHDR and CDR2 SFDVKD. The CDR3 has 13 amino acids. The CDR3 DNA reads TGTGCCACCAGTGATTCGGGACTAGGAACGCAGTACTTC. Translating it yields CATSDSGLGTQYF.

The J gene is TRBJ2-7, the V gene TRBV6-5; possible D gene TRBD2, 5 bases. Between the trimmed V and J ends, which lost 3 bases and 0 bases, there was a span of 15 bases. The CDR3 runs 16 residues. Germline assignment: CDR1 MNHEY and CDR2 SVGAGI. The CDR3 protein is CASSYGSGGSSYEQYF. The CDR3 bases are TGTGCCAGCAGTTATGGATCCGGAGGCAGCTCCTACGAGCAGTACTTC.

This clone was recorded once. This chain connects TRBV6-2 or TRBV6-3 to TRBJ2-5; TRBD2 matches at 15 bases. This CDR3 spans 18 amino acids. Germline V gene sequence: CDR1 MNHEY, CDR2 SVGEGT. V lost 5 bases, J lost 5 bases, and 12 bases stayed unmatched. The CDR3 nucleotides are TGTGCCAGCAGTACACTGCCCGGACTAGCGGGAGGGGGGGAGACCCAGTACTTC. Protein product: CASSTLPGLAGGGETQYF.

The chain links TRBV6-1 to TRBJ2-3; D remains ambiguous. Deletions cut 2 bases from V and 1 base from J, with 10 bases between. Germline V gene sequence: CDR1 MNHNS, CDR2 SASEGT. The CDR3 consists of 15 residues. This CDR3 reads CASSELSPRTDTQYF. DNA for the CDR3: TGTGCCAGCAGTGAATTGAGTCCACGCACAGATACGCAGTATTTT.

The chain links TRBV3-1 (or the pseudogene TRBV3-2) to TRBJ2-2; a weak D match, TRBD2 (7 bases). CDR1 LGHDT and CDR2 YNNKEL come from the germline V gene (reference sequence). V shed 10 bases and J shed 5 bases, with 17 bases lying between them. The CDR3 is 14 amino acids. The CDR3 reads CATSSGGDTGELFF. In DNA, the CDR3 is TGTGCCACCTCATCGGGGGGCGATACCGGGGAGCTGTTTTTT.

V and J are TRBV5-4 and TRBJ2-4; TRBD2 agrees at 10 bases. Per germline, CDR1 SGHNT and CDR2 YYREEE (reference sequence). The CDR3 consists of 20 residues. The junction had 12 bases not matched to a gene; V was cut back by 0 bases and J by 0 bases. CDR3 coding DNA: TGTGCCAGCAGCTTGGAAGGCCTGGCTAGCGGGAGAGAAGCCAAAAACATTCAGTACTTC. Its protein is CASSLEGLASGREAKNIQYF.

The chain is built from TRBV27 and TRBJ2-3; no reliable D call. Between the trimmed V and J ends, which lost 8 bases and 6 bases, there was a span of 9 bases. CDR3 length: 11 amino acids. CDR1 is MNHEY, CDR2 SMNVEV, per germline (reference sequence). The DNA for the CDR3 is TGTGCCAGCGCAACCGGGGATACGCAGTATTTT. It codes for CASATGDTQYF.

CDR3 sequence (DNA): TGTGCCAGCAGCGTAGAAGGACTAGCGGGAGACGGGGAGCTGTTTTTT. Residues: CASSVEGLAGDGELFF. V gene TRBV9 combines with J gene TRBJ2-2, with 13 bases fitting TRBD2. CDR3 length: 16 amino acids. The ends lost 0 bases at V and 7 bases at J; junction bases unmatched: 3. CDR1 and CDR2 (germline): SGDLS, YYNGEE. Full variable domain (outside the CDR3, taken from reference TRBV9 and TRBJ2-2): DSGVTQTPKHLITATGQRVTLRCSPRSGDLSVYWYQQSLDQGLQFLIQYYNGEERAKGNILERFSAQQFPDLHSELNLSSLELGDSALYFCASSVEGLAGDGELFFGEGSRLTVL.

The chain joins TRBV25-1 to TRBJ1-2; 7 positions agree with TRBD1. Germline CDR1 and CDR2: MGHDK and SYGVNS. This CDR3 has 17 residues. With 0 bases clipped from V and 7 bases from J, the junction kept 14 bases outside the gene matches. The CDR3 protein is CASSEYFPDRRVGGYTF. The CDR3 region has the DNA TGTGCCAGCAGTGAATACTTCCCGGACAGGAGAGTTGGTGGCTACACCTTC.

The chain uses TRBV27 and TRBJ2-3, with D perhaps TRBD2 (5 bases). The V gene lost 0 bases and the J gene lost 10 bases, with 11 bases spanning the gap. Looked up from germline, CDR1 is MNHEY and CDR2 is SMNVEV (reference sequence). The CDR3 loop spans 13 amino acids. The DNA of the CDR3 is TGTGCCAGCAGTTTATCGTACGGGATGGCGCAGTATTTT. Translated: CASSLSYGMAQYF.

The chain uses TRBV7-3 and TRBJ2-3, with no clear D. The CDR3 contains 13 residues. In germline, CDR1 is SGHTA, CDR2 FQGTGA. V lost 1 base and J lost 3, with 5 bases in between. CDR3 sequence reads: CASSLRPTDTQYF. The DNA of the CDR3 is TGTGCCAGCAGCTTAAGGCCTACAGATACGCAGTATTTT.

The rearrangement joins TRBV3-1 (or the pseudogene TRBV3-2) to TRBJ2-2; tentatively, D is TRBD1 (6 bases). V lost 1 base, J lost 7 bases, and 10 bases lay in between. The CDR3 spans 14 residues. Germline loops: CDR1 LGHDT, CDR2 YNNKEL (reference sequence). CDR3 bases: TGTGCCAGCAGCCAAGGACAGGTGGGCGGGGAGCTGTTTTTT. Translation gives CASSQGQVGGELFF.

V usage is TRBV7-9 and J usage is TRBJ1-5; weak D call: TRBD1 (6 bases). Germline V gene sequence: CDR1 SEHNR, CDR2 FQNEAQ (reference sequence). The V gene lost 0 bases and the J gene lost 5 bases, with 11 bases spanning the gap. The CDR3 spans 15 residues. The CDR3 DNA sequence: TGTGCCAGCAGCTTAGCTGGGACAAGGGATCAGCCCCAGCATTTT. It yields the protein CASSLAGTRDQPQHF.

The chain recombines TRBV11-2 with TRBJ2-3, with 7 bases fitting TRBD1. After removal of 5 bases from V and 1 base from J, the junction contained 6 bases not matched to a gene. Looked up from germline, CDR1 is SGHAT and CDR2 is FQNNGV. The CDR3 totals 15 residues. CDR3 residues: CASSPNRGGTDTQYF. CDR3 DNA: TGTGCCAGCAGCCCAAACAGGGGAGGCACAGATACGCAGTATTTT. Using reference TRBV11-2 and TRBJ2-3 for the parts outside the CDR3, the full variable domain is EAGVAQSPRYKIIEKRQSVAFWCNPISGHATLYWYQQILGQGPKLLIQFQNNGVVDDSQLPKDRFSAERLKGVDSTLKIQPAKLEDSAVYLCASSPNRGGTDTQYFGPGTRLTVL.

The CDR3 is CASSSMGTGLSGNTIYF. The DNA for the CDR3 is TGTGCCAGCAGTTCCATGGGGACAGGCCTCTCTGGAAACACCATATATTTT. The J gene is TRBJ1-3, the V gene TRBV28, with 8 bases identical to TRBD1. Germline trimming cut 4 bases from V and 0 bases from J; bases unmatched to any gene: 8. Looked up from germline, CDR1 is MDHEN and CDR2 is SYDVKM. The CDR3 consists of 17 residues.

The rearrangement uses TRBV27 and TRBJ1-5, with TRBD1 as a possible D gene (6 bases). Per germline, CDR1 MNHEY and CDR2 SMNVEV (reference sequence). Trimming left V 2 bases short and J 4 bases short, with 15 bases between. The CDR3 has 16 amino acids. The CDR3 nucleotides are TGTGCCAGCAGTTTAAGGGGCAGGGGCGTAAATCAGCCCCAGCATTTT. It yields the protein CASSLRGRGVNQPQHF.

This chain links TRBV2 with TRBJ2-4, with D perhaps TRBD1 (6 bases). The CDR3 is 16 residues long. Germline V CDR1 and CDR2: SNHLY, FYNNEI. The germline V and J ends were trimmed by 4 bases and 2 bases, with 15 bases remaining between them. The CDR3 is CASSGLGAASKNIQYF. CDR3 sequence (DNA): TGTGCCAGCAGTGGGCTGGGGGCCGCATCCAAAAACATTCAGTACTTC.

The chain employs TRBV7-2 and TRBJ2-1; D remains unclear. Germline CDR1 is SGHTA and CDR2 is FQGNSA. The CDR3 loop spans 16 amino acids. Trimming cost V 5 bases and J 0 bases, with 14 bases left between them. CDR3 sequence reads: CASSPLAASSYNEQFF. The DNA of the CDR3 is TGTGCCAGCAGCCCCCTGGCGGCGAGCTCCTACAATGAGCAGTTCTTC.

V gene TRBV14 combines with J gene TRBJ1-6; D unclear. Germline CDR1 reads SGHDN; CDR2 reads FVKESK. V gave up 1 base and J gave up 7 bases, with 17 bases separating them. CDR3 length equals 17 residues. CDR3: CASSQGWSGGFNSPLHF. The CDR3 DNA sequence: TGTGCCAGCAGCCAAGGTTGGAGCGGTGGGTTCAATTCACCCCTCCACTTT.

J is TRBJ2-7 and V is TRBV3-1 (or the pseudogene TRBV3-2), with TRBD2 as a possible D gene (6 bases). V was cut by 4 bases and J by 0 bases, with 10 bases left in between. The CDR3 runs 14 residues. Per germline, CDR1 LGHDT and CDR2 YNNKEL (reference sequence). This CDR3 reads CASSPGDFSYEQYF. CDR3 nucleotide sequence: TGTGCCAGCAGCCCGGGGGACTTCTCCTACGAGCAGTACTTC.

This chain links TRBV27 with TRBJ2-1; the match to TRBD2 covers 12 bases. CDR3 length: 16 amino acids. From germline, CDR1 is MNHEY and CDR2 SMNVEV (reference sequence). Trimming at V came to 4 bases and at J to 7 bases, leaving 8 bases not matched to a gene. CDR3 loop: CASSSPGLAGGNEQFF. CDR3 coding DNA: TGTGCCAGCAGTTCCCCGGGACTAGCGGGCGGGAATGAGCAGTTCTTC.

This sequence joins TRBV28 and TRBJ2-3; a weak D match, TRBD1 (5 bases). CDR3 length: 14 amino acids. The germline V and J ends were trimmed by 8 bases and 4 bases, with 16 bases remaining between them. Germline V gene lookup returns CDR1 MDHEN and CDR2 SYDVKM. Here the CDR3 DNA reads TGTGCCAGCTCAACCCCAGGGTTGGCAGATACGCAGTATTTT. Translation gives CASSTPGLADTQYF.

This chain joins TRBV2 and TRBJ2-7; TRBD2 matches 8 bases. Germline values: CDR1 SNHLY, CDR2 FYNNEI. This CDR3 contains 15 residues. Trimming took 8 bases from V and 2 from J; bases not matched to a gene: 11. For the CDR3, the DNA is TGTGCCAGCCCACGGGGGGGGAGAGCTCCCTACGAGCAGTACTTC. Its translation is CASPRGGRAPYEQYF.

The chain employs TRBV11-3 and TRBJ2-5; weak D call: TRBD2 (7 bases). V was shortened by 5 bases and J by 5 bases, with 18 bases between the two germline ends. This CDR3 contains 15 residues. CDR1 and CDR2 (germline): SGHNT, YENEEA. CDR3 protein: CASSPRGGEKETQYF. The CDR3 DNA follows: TGTGCCAGCAGCCCACGAGGGGGGGAGAAGGAGACCCAGTACTTC.

This rearrangement joins TRBV28 to TRBJ2-7, with D possibly TRBD2 on 7 matching bases. The CDR3 loop spans 15 amino acids. The germline V and J ends were trimmed by 5 bases and 4 bases, with 18 bases remaining between them. Germline loops: CDR1 MDHEN, CDR2 SYDVKM. CDR3 nucleotide sequence: TGTGCCAGCAGTCCGGGGGGCGGGAGAGAGTACGAGCAGTACTTC. Its protein product is CASSPGGGREYEQYF.

The genes are TRBV28 and TRBJ2-1, with D possibly TRBD1 on 5 matching bases. The CDR3 has 15 residues. Trimming took 1 base from V and 7 from J, leaving 14 bases between them. Germline CDR1 MDHEN, CDR2 SYDVKM. The CDR3 sequence: CASSLYRTHNNEQFF. The CDR3 DNA reads as TGTGCCAGCAGTTTATACAGGACCCACAATAATGAGCAGTTCTTC.

V gene TRBV19 combines with J gene TRBJ2-7; D may be TRBD2 (6 bases). Germline V gives CDR1 LNHDA, CDR2 SQIVND (reference sequence). V was pared by 5 bases and J by 2 bases, with 13 bases between. The length of the CDR3 is 14 residues. The CDR3 DNA is TGTGCCAGTAGTGACAGTTCGGGGGCCTACGAGCAGTACTTC. This sequence encodes CASSDSSGAYEQYF.